This T cell receptor (beta chain) was documented in a study of T cells in localized non-small cell lung cancer. Some clones are missing from TCRdb's copy, which holds only in-frame ones; the method was immunoSEQ multiplex PCR. The table lists 55,000 to 75,000 clones, roughly nine tenths of them singletons. This CDR3 spans 14 amino acids. The V end was cut by 5 bases, the J end by 3 bases, with 14 bases between. Germline CDR1 reads MDHEN; CDR2 reads SYDVKM. Sequencing was performed on peripheral blood, taken before any cancer treatment. The genes are TRBV28 and TRBJ2-7; D is perhaps TRBD2 (6 bases). This clonotype originated in a man aged 40 to 70 with stage I lung adenocarcinoma. CDR3: CASSPRGGNYEQYF. CDR3 in DNA: TGTGCCAGCAGTCCCCGGGGCGGGAACTACGAGCAGTACTTC.